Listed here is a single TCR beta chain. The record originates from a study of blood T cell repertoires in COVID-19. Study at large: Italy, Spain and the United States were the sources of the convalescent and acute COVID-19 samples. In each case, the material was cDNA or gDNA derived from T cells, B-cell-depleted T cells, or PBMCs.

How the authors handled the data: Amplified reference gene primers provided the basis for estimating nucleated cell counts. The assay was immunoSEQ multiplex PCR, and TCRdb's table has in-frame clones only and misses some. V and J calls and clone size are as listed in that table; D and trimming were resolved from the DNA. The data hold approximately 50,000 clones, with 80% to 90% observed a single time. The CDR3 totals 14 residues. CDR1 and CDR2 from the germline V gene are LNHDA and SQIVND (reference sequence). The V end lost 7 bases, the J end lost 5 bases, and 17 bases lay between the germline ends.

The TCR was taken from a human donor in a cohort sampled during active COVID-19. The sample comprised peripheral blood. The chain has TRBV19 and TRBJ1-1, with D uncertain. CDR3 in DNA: TGTGCCAGTACCCTCGGATCGGGTGTGACTGAAGCTTTCTTT. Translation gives CASTLGSGVTEAFF.